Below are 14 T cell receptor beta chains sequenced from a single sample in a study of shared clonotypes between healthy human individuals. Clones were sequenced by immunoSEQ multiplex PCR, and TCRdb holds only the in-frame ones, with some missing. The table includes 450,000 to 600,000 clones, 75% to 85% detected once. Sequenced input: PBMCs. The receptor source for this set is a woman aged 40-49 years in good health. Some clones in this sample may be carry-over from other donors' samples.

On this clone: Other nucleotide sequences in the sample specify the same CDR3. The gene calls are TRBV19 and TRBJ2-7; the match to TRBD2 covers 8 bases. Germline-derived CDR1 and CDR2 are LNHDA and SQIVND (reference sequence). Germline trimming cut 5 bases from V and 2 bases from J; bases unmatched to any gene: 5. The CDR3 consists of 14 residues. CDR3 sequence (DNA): TGTGCCAGTAGTTCTCCGGGACTAGCCTACGAGCAGTACTTC. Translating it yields CASSSPGLAYEQYF.

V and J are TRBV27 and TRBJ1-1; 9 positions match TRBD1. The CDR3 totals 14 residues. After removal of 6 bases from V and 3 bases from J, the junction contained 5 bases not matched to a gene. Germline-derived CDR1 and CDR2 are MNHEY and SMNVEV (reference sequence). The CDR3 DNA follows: TGTGCCAGCAGCCACAGGGGGCAGGACACTGAAGCTTTCTTT. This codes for CASSHRGQDTEAFF.

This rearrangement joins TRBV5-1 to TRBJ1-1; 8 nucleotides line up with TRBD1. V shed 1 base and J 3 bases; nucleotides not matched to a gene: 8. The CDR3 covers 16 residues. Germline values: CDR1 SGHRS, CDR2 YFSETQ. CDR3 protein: CASSLTRQGRDTEAFF. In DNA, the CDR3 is TGCGCCAGCAGCTTGACCCGACAGGGGAGGGACACTGAAGCTTTCTTT.

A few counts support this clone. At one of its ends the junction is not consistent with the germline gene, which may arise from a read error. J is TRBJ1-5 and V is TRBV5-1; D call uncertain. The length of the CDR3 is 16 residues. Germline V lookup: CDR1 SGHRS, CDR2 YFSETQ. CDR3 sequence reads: CASSQHLRTSDQPQHF. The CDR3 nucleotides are TGCGCCAGCAGCCAACACCTCCGGACTAGCGATCAGCCCCAGCATTTT.

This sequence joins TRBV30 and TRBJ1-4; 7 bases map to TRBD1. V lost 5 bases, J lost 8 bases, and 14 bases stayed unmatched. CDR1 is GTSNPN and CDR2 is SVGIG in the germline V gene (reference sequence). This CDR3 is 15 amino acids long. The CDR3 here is CAWGPQTGLREKLFF. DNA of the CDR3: TGTGCCTGGGGCCCCCAGACAGGGCTTAGGGAAAAACTGTTTTTT.

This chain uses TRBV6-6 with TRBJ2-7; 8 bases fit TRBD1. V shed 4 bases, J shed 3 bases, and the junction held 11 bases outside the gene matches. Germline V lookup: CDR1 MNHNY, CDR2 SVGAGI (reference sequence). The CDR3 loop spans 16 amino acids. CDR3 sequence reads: CASSSRPGTGHYEQYF. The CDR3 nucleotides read TGTGCCAGCAGTTCCCGACCCGGGACAGGCCACTACGAGCAGTACTTC.

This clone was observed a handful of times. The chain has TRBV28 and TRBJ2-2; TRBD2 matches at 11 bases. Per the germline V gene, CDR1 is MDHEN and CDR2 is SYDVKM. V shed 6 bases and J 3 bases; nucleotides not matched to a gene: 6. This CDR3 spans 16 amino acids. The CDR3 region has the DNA TGTGCCAGCAGAACCGGGACTAGCGGATACACCGGGGAGCTGTTTTTT. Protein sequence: CASRTGTSGYTGELFF. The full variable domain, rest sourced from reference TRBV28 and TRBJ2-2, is DVKVTQSSRYLVKRTGEKVFLECVQDMDHENMFWYRQDPGLGLRLIYFSYDVKMKEKGDIPEGYSVSREKKERFSLILESASTNQTSMYLCASRTGTSGYTGELFFGEGSRLTVL.

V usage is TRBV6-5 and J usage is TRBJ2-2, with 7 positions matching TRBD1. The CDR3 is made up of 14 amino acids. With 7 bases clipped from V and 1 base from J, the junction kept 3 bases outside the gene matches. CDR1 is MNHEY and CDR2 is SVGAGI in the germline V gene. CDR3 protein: CASTRQGNTGELFF. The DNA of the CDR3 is TGTGCCAGCACCAGACAGGGGAACACCGGGGAGCTGTTTTTT.

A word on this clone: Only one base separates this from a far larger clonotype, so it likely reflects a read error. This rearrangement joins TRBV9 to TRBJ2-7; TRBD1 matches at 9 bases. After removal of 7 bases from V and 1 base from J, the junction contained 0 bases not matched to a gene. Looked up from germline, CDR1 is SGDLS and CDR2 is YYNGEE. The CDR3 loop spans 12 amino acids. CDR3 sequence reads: CASGTGSYEQYF. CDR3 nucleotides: TGTGCCAGCGGGACAGGGTCCTACGAGCAGTACTTC.

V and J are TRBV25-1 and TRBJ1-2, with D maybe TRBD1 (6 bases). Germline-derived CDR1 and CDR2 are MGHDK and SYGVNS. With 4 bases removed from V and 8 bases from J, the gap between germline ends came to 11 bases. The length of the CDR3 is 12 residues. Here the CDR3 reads CASSGGTSGYTF. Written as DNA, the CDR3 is TGTGCCAGCAGTGGAGGGACATCCGGCTACACCTTC.

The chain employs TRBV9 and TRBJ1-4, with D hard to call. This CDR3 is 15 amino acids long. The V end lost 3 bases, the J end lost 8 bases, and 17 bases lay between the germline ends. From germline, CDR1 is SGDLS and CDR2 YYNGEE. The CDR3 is CASSGQAARDEKLFF. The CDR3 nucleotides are TGTGCCAGCAGCGGCCAAGCTGCGCGAGACGAAAAACTGTTTTTT.

The CDR3 loop is CASSPRDRVSGANVLTF. The DNA of the CDR3 is TGTGCCAGCTCACCCCGGGACAGGGTCTCTGGGGCCAACGTCCTGACTTTC. The V call is TRBV18, the J call TRBJ2-6; 9 nucleotides line up with TRBD1. V gave up 3 bases and J gave up 0 bases; unmatched junction bases: 3. CDR1 is KGHSH and CDR2 is LQKENI in the germline V gene. The CDR3 is made up of 17 amino acids.

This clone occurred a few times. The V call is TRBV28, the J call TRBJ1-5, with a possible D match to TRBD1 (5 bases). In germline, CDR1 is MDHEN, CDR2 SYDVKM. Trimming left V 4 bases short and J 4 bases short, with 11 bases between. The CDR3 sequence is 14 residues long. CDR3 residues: CASSSGTANQPQHF. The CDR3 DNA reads TGTGCCAGCAGTTCCGGGACGGCGAATCAGCCCCAGCATTTT. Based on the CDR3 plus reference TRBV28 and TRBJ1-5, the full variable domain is DVKVTQSSRYLVKRTGEKVFLECVQDMDHENMFWYRQDPGLGLRLIYFSYDVKMKEKGDIPEGYSVSREKKERFSLILESASTNQTSMYLCASSSGTANQPQHFGDGTRLSIL.

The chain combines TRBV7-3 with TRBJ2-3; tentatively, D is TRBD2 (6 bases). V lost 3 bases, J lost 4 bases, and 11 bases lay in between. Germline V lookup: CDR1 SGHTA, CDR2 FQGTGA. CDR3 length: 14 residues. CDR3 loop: CASSFGSEADTQYF. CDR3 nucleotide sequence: TGTGCCAGCAGCTTCGGGAGCGAGGCAGATACGCAGTATTTT.